This T cell receptor beta chain came from a study of metastatic and nonmetastatic thyroid tumors. Whole-study context: It was across blood and tumor or nodule tissue from malignant and benign thyroid patients that repertoires were compared.

Ahead of thyroid surgery, no patient had received treatment of any kind. Study-level points and caveats: Reportedly, malignant thyroid tumors had significantly higher TCR beta diversity than benign nodules, in blood and tumor.

As originally analysed: A classifier for distant metastasis in papillary thyroid cancer was constructed using CDR3 differences observed across clinicopathological groups. Using MiXCR, TCRdb reanalyzed the PCR reads. The V and J calls, along with clone size, are taken from TCRdb and not from the paper's own processing. This table holds approximately 4,200 clones, 30% to 35% found once. To note about this clone: The antigen remains unidentified.

Sequenced: adjacent normal tissue. The origin of this receptor is a female donor with papillary thyroid cancer or a benign thyroid nodule (not recorded which). Some clones in this sample may be carry-over from other donors' samples.

The CDR3 is CSAISWSSTDTQYF. The CDR3, as DNA: TGCAGTGCTATCTCGTGGTCTAGCACAGATACGCAGTATTTT. The rearrangement links TRBV20-1 to TRBJ2-3; D ambiguous. V shed 4 bases and J shed 0 bases, with 11 bases lying between them. The CDR3 contains 14 residues. Germline assignment: CDR1 DFQATT and CDR2 SNEGSKA (reference sequence).